Listed below are T cell receptor beta chains from one sample, sequenced in a study of human T cells and chemical hapten exposure. TCRdb reprocessed the 5' RACE reads via MiXCR and lists one record per CDR3 protein. The table includes 80,000 or so distinct CDR3 sequences, 15% detected once. All receptors derive from a female donor in good health. Both conserved end residues are part of each CDR3. Fields, in order: V gene, clone size, D gene, J gene, CDR3 DNA, CDR3 protein. The D gene is left open where the match is weak. Clone size is not always given. Where it is, it says once, few, many or a class for expanded clones.

>TRBV20-1|NA|NA|TRBJ2-1
TGCAGTGCTTCAGACAGACACAATGAGCAGTTCTTC
CSASDRHNEQFF
>TRBV2|few|TRBD2|TRBJ2-2
TGTGCCGGTACCCCCTCGTCGGGGGGGTACACCGGGGAGCTGTTTTTT
CAGTPSSGGYTGELFF
>TRBV19|many|TRBD1|TRBJ2-6
TGTGCCAGTAGTAGGGGGACAGGCTCTGGGGCCAACGTCCTGACTTTC
CASSRGTGSGANVLTF
>TRBV7-9|NA|NA|TRBJ1-2
TGTGCCAGCAGCTTACCCAGCTATGGCTACACCTTC
CASSLPSYGYTF
>TRBV29-1|few|TRBD1|TRBJ1-5
TGCAGCGTTTCGACAGGGGTGAATCAGCCCCAGCATTTT
CSVSTGVNQPQHF
>TRBV28|few|NA|TRBJ2-7
TGTGCCAGCTCAGAGATCCGGGACAACGCCTACGAGCAGTACTTC
CASSEIRDNAYEQYF
>TRBV29-1|NA|TRBD1|TRBJ2-7
TGCAGCGTCGTCACCCACAACAAGGACAGGGGGTATAGTTACGAGCAGTACTTC
CSVVTHNKDRGYSYEQYF
>TRBV5-6|few|NA|TRBJ2-1
TGTGCCAGCGCCGCGGGATCCTTCCCCTACAATGAGCAGTTCTTC
CASAAGSFPYNEQFF
>TRBV23-1|few|NA|TRBJ2-3
TGCGCCAGCAGTCAATGGCGGGGACCTTCGACAGATACGCAGTATTTT
CASSQWRGPSTDTQYF
>TRBV7-2|NA|TRBD1|TRBJ2-7
TGTGCCAGCAGCTCCTCTCCCCCGGGACAGGGGGTATACGAGCAGTACTTC
CASSSSPPGQGVYEQYF
>TRBV12-3/TRBV12-4|NA|NA|TRBJ2-1
TGTGCCAGCAGTTTAGTGGAATTGGTCTTC
CASSLVELVF
>TRBV10-3|few|TRBD2|TRBJ2-3
TGTGCCATCAGCGCGGGGGGGGACACAGATACGCAGTATTTT
CAISAGGDTDTQYF
>TRBV5-1|NA|TRBD2|TRBJ2-5
TGCGCCAGCAGCTTGAAAGCGGGGGCCAACCAAGAGACCCAGTACTTC
CASSLKAGANQETQYF
>TRBV6-6|NA|TRBD2|TRBJ2-3
TGTGCCAGCAGCAAAACGACTAGCGGGAGTTGGGATACGCAGTATTTT
CASSKTTSGSWDTQYF
>TRBV2|NA|NA|TRBJ2-5
TGTGCCAGCAGTGAAGCCGTATGGACCCAGTACTTC
CASSEAVWTQYF
>TRBV7-2|many|NA|TRBJ1-2
TGTGCCAGCAGCTTATTAAAGGGGTATGGCTACACCTTC
CASSLLKGYGYTF
>TRBV11-2|few|NA|TRBJ1-1
TGTGCCAGCAGCTTAGATCTGGGTACCTCTCTATCCTTT
CASSLDLGTSLSF
>TRBV5-1|few|NA|TRBJ1-5
TGCGCCAGCAGCTTGGATACCAATCAGCCCCAGCATTTT
CASSLDTNQPQHF
>TRBV18|NA|NA|TRBJ1-1
TGTGCCAGCTCAGAAGACGGGGACGCGGGAGCTTTCTTT
CASSEDGDAGAFF
>TRBV3-1|NA|TRBD1|TRBJ1-1
TGTGCCAGCAGCCGTCCCGGGACAGGGGGCTGGGGTGCTTTCTTT
CASSRPGTGGWGAFF
>TRBV7-2|NA|NA|TRBJ1-1
TGTGCCAGCAGCTTAGTACTCTATCGGACCGGGGTGGAGGCTTTCTTT
CASSLVLYRTGVEAFF
>TRBV28|NA|TRBD2|TRBJ2-5
TGTGCCAGCAGTTTACCCCACCAGCGGGAGTGGGAGACCCAGTACTTC
CASSLPHQREWETQYF